This passage covers 23 T cell receptor beta chains from one sample sequenced in a study of T cell responses to AZD1222 COVID-19 vaccine. Clones were read by immunoSEQ multiplex PCR, and TCRdb kept only the in-frame ones, dropping some. The data show some 120,000 clones, 88% seen once. The input for sequencing was peripheral blood, taken on day 0 of AZD1222 vaccination. The receptors stem from an adult in good health.

The sample holds one count of this clone. This rearrangement joins TRBV19 to TRBJ1-3, with TRBD1 as a possible D gene (6 bases). Germline V gives CDR1 LNHDA, CDR2 SQIVND (reference sequence). The CDR3 spans 15 residues. Trimming left V 7 bases short and J 4 bases short, with 17 bases between. The CDR3 protein is CASTQEAGVGNTIYF. The CDR3 DNA reads as TGTGCCAGTACCCAGGAGGCAGGGGTCGGAAACACCATATATTTT.

V and J are TRBV29-1 and TRBJ1-2; possible D gene TRBD1, 5 bases. The V and J ends lost 6 bases and 1 base respectively, with 27 bases between them. Per germline, CDR1 SQVTM and CDR2 ANQGSEA. The CDR3 is 18 residues long. Here the CDR3 reads CSVQPGRAGLTDNYGYTF. The CDR3 region has the DNA TGCAGCGTCCAACCTGGCAGGGCCGGCCTTACCGATAACTATGGCTACACCTTC.

The chain links TRBV4-3 to TRBJ2-7; tentative D call: TRBD2 (5 bases). V lost 2 bases and J 0 bases, leaving 17 bases between the germline ends. Germline CDR1 and CDR2: LGHNA and YSLEER. The CDR3 totals 17 residues. Here the CDR3 reads CASSQFSGIRSSYEQYF. The CDR3 DNA is TGCGCCAGCAGCCAATTTTCGGGAATAAGGAGCTCCTACGAGCAGTACTTC.

The chain recombines TRBV6-6 with TRBJ1-3, with 8 bases matching TRBD1. After removal of 7 bases from V and 2 bases from J, the junction contained 4 bases not matched to a gene. Per germline, CDR1 MNHNY and CDR2 SVGAGI (reference sequence). The CDR3 is 14 residues long. The CDR3 reads CASTDRGTGNTIYF. The DNA for the CDR3 is TGTGCCAGCACCGACAGGGGCACTGGAAACACCATATATTTT.

The chain is built from TRBV10-3 and TRBJ2-5; D tentatively reads TRBD1 or TRBD2 (5 bases each). Germline CDR1 ENHRY, CDR2 SYGVKD. V lost 0 bases and J lost 2, with 10 bases in between. The CDR3 length is 15 residues. DNA of the CDR3: TGTGCCATCAGTGAGTCTGGGACGGTGCAAGAGACCCAGTACTTC. Translating gives CAISESGTVQETQYF.

The J gene is TRBJ1-1, the V gene TRBV5-1, with D hard to call. V lost 7 bases, J lost 2 bases, and 12 bases lay in between. The CDR3 contains 13 residues. In germline, CDR1 is SGHRS, CDR2 YFSETQ. CDR3 sequence reads: CASEEGSNTEAFF. DNA of the CDR3: TGCGCCAGCGAGGAGGGAAGCAACACTGAAGCTTTCTTT.

The CDR3 loop is CSVKGAGTEAFF. The DNA for the CDR3 is TGCAGCGTTAAGGGGGCCGGCACTGAAGCTTTCTTT. The genes are TRBV29-1 and TRBJ1-1; the match to TRBD1 covers 7 bases. Trimming cost V 5 bases and J 4 bases; bases outside gene matches: 4. CDR1 and CDR2 (germline): SQVTM, ANQGSEA. The CDR3 contains 12 residues.

This chain joins TRBV5-1 and TRBJ2-5; 14 positions match TRBD2. The CDR3 sequence is 15 residues long. J was trimmed by 5 bases and V by 3 bases; bases with no gene match: 3. CDR1 is SGHRS, CDR2 YFSETQ, per germline. The DNA of the CDR3 is TGCGCCAGCAGCTCGGGACTAGCGGGGGTCGAGACCCAGTACTTC. This codes for CASSSGLAGVETQYF.

For the CDR3, the DNA is TGCAGTGCTAGTATACCGGGACAGGGCGCCGGGGAGCTGTTTTTT. Amino acid sequence: CSASIPGQGAGELFF. The chain is built from TRBV20-1 and TRBJ2-2, with 9 bases that match TRBD1. This CDR3 spans 15 amino acids. Germline V gene data show CDR1 as DFQATT and CDR2 as SNEGSKA (reference sequence). V lost 3 bases to trimming and J lost 6 bases; unmatched junction nucleotides: 8.

CDR3 sequence reads: CASSVEESSYNEQFF. The DNA of the CDR3 is TGTGCCAGCAGCGTAGAGGAGAGCTCCTACAATGAGCAGTTCTTC. V usage is TRBV9 and J usage is TRBJ2-1, with D hard to call. V was clipped by 0 bases and J by 0 bases, with 7 bases between them. Germline CDR1 and CDR2: SGDLS and YYNGEE. The CDR3 consists of 15 residues. The whole variable domain, filled in from reference TRBV9 and TRBJ2-1, reads DSGVTQTPKHLITATGQRVTLRCSPRSGDLSVYWYQQSLDQGLQFLIQYYNGEERAKGNILERFSAQQFPDLHSELNLSSLELGDSALYFCASSVEESSYNEQFFGPGTRLTVL.

The chain recombines TRBV7-6 with TRBJ2-3, with D possibly being TRBD1 (6 bases). The CDR3 loop spans 15 amino acids. V lost 4 bases and J lost 1, with 12 bases in between. Germline V gene lookup returns CDR1 SGHVS and CDR2 FNYEAQ. The CDR3 DNA reads TGTGCCAGCAGCTCCCGGGACATTCGCACAGATACGCAGTATTTT. It codes for CASSSRDIRTDTQYF. Full variable domain (rest looked up from reference TRBV7-6 and TRBJ2-3): GAGVSQSPRYKVTKRGQDVALRCDPISGHVSLYWYRQALGQGPEFLTYFNYEAQQDKSGLPNDRFSAERPEGSISTLTIQRTEQRDSAMYRCASSSRDIRTDTQYFGPGTRLTVL.

The chain is built from TRBV27 and TRBJ1-5; perhaps TRBD1 as D (5 bases). The V and J ends lost 3 bases and 0 bases respectively, with 18 bases between them. Germline values: CDR1 MNHEY, CDR2 SMNVEV (reference sequence). The CDR3 runs 18 residues. CDR3 sequence (DNA): TGTGCCAGCAGTTTTGCCCGGGGGATAGGGGATAGCAATCAGCCCCAGCATTTT. Its translation: CASSFARGIGDSNQPQHF.

J is TRBJ1-6 and V is TRBV19; possibly TRBD1 for D (6 bases). Germline V gene sequence: CDR1 LNHDA, CDR2 SQIVND (reference sequence). V was trimmed by 10 bases and J by 9 bases, leaving 22 bases between them. This CDR3 has 15 residues. CDR3 region: CATSLLGGLSSPLHF. The DNA of the CDR3 is TGTGCCACCAGTTTACTTGGGGGCTTAAGTTCACCCCTCCACTTT.

The V gene is TRBV7-2, the J gene TRBJ1-6; D uncertain. The CDR3 extends over 14 amino acids. Germline lookup yields CDR1 SGHTA and CDR2 FQGNSA. V was pared by 5 bases and J by 10 bases, with 15 bases between. The CDR3 bases are TGTGCCAGCAGCCTTATACGGGGAAAATCACCCCTCCACTTT. It specifies CASSLIRGKSPLHF.

The chain joins TRBV19 to TRBJ1-1, with D perhaps matching TRBD1 (5 bases). V was pared by 3 bases and J by 1 base, with 15 bases between. This CDR3 contains 16 residues. In germline, CDR1 is LNHDA, CDR2 SQIVND (reference sequence). CDR3 protein: CASSIGLWGRNTEAFF. The DNA for the CDR3 is TGTGCCAGTAGTATTGGATTATGGGGACGGAACACTGAAGCTTTCTTT.

This chain joins TRBV7-9 and TRBJ1-1, with no clear D. The CDR3 is made up of 15 amino acids. CDR1 is SEHNR and CDR2 is FQNEAQ in the germline V gene (reference sequence). Trimming left V 1 base short and J 1 base short, with 10 bases between. The CDR3 sequence is CASSLEIGWNTEAFF. The CDR3 DNA reads TGTGCCAGCAGCTTAGAAATAGGCTGGAACACTGAAGCTTTCTTT.

The V gene is TRBV6-5, the J gene TRBJ1-1; D gene unclear. In germline, CDR1 is MNHEY, CDR2 SVGAGI. There are 14 residues in the CDR3. V lost 5 bases, J lost 0 bases, and 10 bases lay in between. The CDR3 reads CASSPSIMNTEAFF. The CDR3 DNA reads as TGTGCCAGCAGTCCGTCAATCATGAACACTGAAGCTTTCTTT.

The rearrangement links TRBV7-8 to TRBJ2-5; 7 nucleotides match TRBD2. This CDR3 is 16 amino acids long. Germline CDR1 is SGHVS and CDR2 is FQNEAQ. Losses at the gene ends were 1 base for V and 2 bases for J; bases not matched to a gene: 7. The CDR3 loop reads CASSLGRERWQETQYF. The CDR3 DNA follows: TGTGCCAGCAGCTTAGGGCGGGAGAGGTGGCAAGAGACCCAGTACTTC. The whole variable domain, remainder taken from reference TRBV7-8 and TRBJ2-5, is GAGVSQSPRYKVAKRGQDVALRCDPISGHVSLFWYQQALGQGPEFLTYFQNEAQLDKSGLPSDRFFAERPEGSVSTLKIQRTQQEDSAVYLCASSLGRERWQETQYFGPGTRLLVL.

CDR3 residues: CASSLTTGGGQPQHF. The CDR3, as DNA: TGTGCCAGCAGCCTTACGACAGGGGGCGGTCAGCCCCAGCATTTT. The chain joins TRBV7-2 to TRBJ1-5; 10 positions agree with TRBD1. Germline assignment: CDR1 SGHTA and CDR2 FQGNSA. The CDR3 length is 15 residues. Trimming took 5 bases from V and 6 from J; bases not matched to a gene: 7.

The V gene is TRBV2, the J gene TRBJ2-3, with D perhaps given as TRBD1 or TRBD2 (5 bases each). The V gene lost 3 bases and the J gene lost 1 base, with 14 bases spanning the gap. CDR3 length: 16 amino acids. The germline V gene has CDR1 SNHLY and CDR2 FYNNEI. The CDR3 DNA reads TGTGCCAGCAGTGACGGTGGGGGAATGGGCACAGATACGCAGTATTTT. Protein product: CASSDGGGMGTDTQYF.

The V and J genes are TRBV10-3 and TRBJ1-1; D possibly corresponds to TRBD1 (6 bases). CDR1 and CDR2 (germline): ENHRY, SYGVKD. Trimming took 10 bases from V and 6 from J, leaving 15 bases between them. This CDR3 has 12 amino acids. CDR3 in DNA: TGTGCCACAGGGGATTCGTTCGCTGAAGCTTTCTTT. It yields the protein CATGDSFAEAFF.

CDR3 region: CASSQDYGSGANVLTF. In DNA, the CDR3 is TGCGCCAGCAGCCAAGATTACGGCTCTGGGGCCAACGTCCTGACTTTC. The rearrangement links TRBV4-3 to TRBJ2-6, with unresolved D. The V end was cut by 0 bases, the J end by 0 bases, with 6 bases between. Per germline, CDR1 LGHNA and CDR2 YSLEER. CDR3 length equals 16 residues.

The V call is TRBV5-1, the J call TRBJ1-6, with TRBD1 matching 12 bases. The length of the CDR3 is 16 residues. V gave up 1 base and J gave up 10 bases; unmatched junction bases: 6. From germline, CDR1 is SGHRS and CDR2 YFSETQ. CDR3 loop: CASSLRPGQGASPLHF. CDR3 coding DNA: TGCGCCAGCAGCTTGAGGCCGGGACAGGGGGCGTCACCCCTCCACTTT.